Listed below are T cell receptor beta chains from one sample, sequenced in a study of neoadjuvant nivolumab and ipilimumab in lung cancer. The protocol was immunoSEQ multiplex PCR, while the TCRdb copy is restricted to in-frame clones and leaves out a portion. The table has 8,000 to 10,000 clones, around 82% seen once; the top ten hold roughly 8%. Specimen: tumor tissue, collected after neoadjuvant nivolumab, alone or with ipilimumab, at or shortly before surgery. Receptor source: an adult with non-small cell lung cancer. Both conserved end residues are part of each CDR3. The D gene is left open where the match is weak. Rows give clone size only sometimes, using once, few, many, or a class for an expanded clone.

clone_size: .
v_call: TRBV18
d_call: TRBD1
j_call: TRBJ2-1
cdr3_nt: TGTGCCAGCTCACCGAGACAGGGTTTAGATGAGCAGTTCTTC
cdr3_aa: CASSPRQGLDEQFF

clone_size: .
v_call: TRBV6-5
d_call: .
j_call: TRBJ2-7
cdr3_nt: TGTGCCAGCAGTCACTCAAACCCCCCCTACGAGCAGTACTTC
cdr3_aa: CASSHSNPPYEQYF

clone_size: few
v_call: TRBV10-2
d_call: .
j_call: TRBJ2-3
cdr3_nt: TGCGCCAGCAGTGAACCGGGACAATCGACAGATACGCAGTATTTT
cdr3_aa: CASSEPGQSTDTQYF

clone_size: few
v_call: TRBV2
d_call: TRBD2
j_call: TRBJ2-5
cdr3_nt: TGTGCCAGCAGTGAAATAGGACTAGACGGGGAGACCCAGTACTTC
cdr3_aa: CASSEIGLDGETQYF

clone_size: .
v_call: TRBV7-2
d_call: .
j_call: TRBJ1-2
cdr3_nt: TGTGCCAGCAGCTTAAACAGACTTAACTATGGCTACACCTTC
cdr3_aa: CASSLNRLNYGYTF

clone_size: .
v_call: TRBV29-1
d_call: .
j_call: TRBJ1-2
cdr3_nt: TGCAGCGTTGGGGTTAGGGGAGTCTATGGCTACACCTTC
cdr3_aa: CSVGVRGVYGYTF

clone_size: once
v_call: TRBV18
d_call: TRBD1
j_call: TRBJ1-6
cdr3_nt: TGTGCCAGCTCACCCCCGGGACAGGTTAATTCACCCCTCCACTTT
cdr3_aa: CASSPPGQVNSPLHF

clone_size: .
v_call: TRBV6-6
d_call: .
j_call: TRBJ2-5
cdr3_nt: TGTGCCAGCAGCCACCAAGAGACCCAGTACTTC
cdr3_aa: CASSHQETQYF

clone_size: .
v_call: TRBV25-1
d_call: .
j_call: TRBJ1-5
cdr3_nt: TGTGCCAGCAGTGTGCCTAGCAATCAGCCCCAGCATTTT
cdr3_aa: CASSVPSNQPQHF

clone_size: .
v_call: TRBV15
d_call: .
j_call: TRBJ1-1
cdr3_nt: TGTGCCACCAGGACGACTGAGAACACTGAAGCTTTCTTT
cdr3_aa: CATRTTENTEAFF

clone_size: few
v_call: TRBV27
d_call: .
j_call: TRBJ1-2
cdr3_nt: TGTGCCAGTTATTCGTCGGGGGGGTATGGCTACACCTTC
cdr3_aa: CASYSSGGYGYTF

clone_size: .
v_call: TRBV6-5
d_call: TRBD1
j_call: TRBJ1-1
cdr3_nt: TGTGCCAGCAGTCTAATCAGGGGGCGGACTGAAGCTTTCTTT
cdr3_aa: CASSLIRGRTEAFF

clone_size: .
v_call: TRBV19
d_call: TRBD2
j_call: TRBJ2-4
cdr3_nt: TGTGCCAGTAGTATGGGACCAGCGGGGGGTGAAAACATTCAGTACTTC
cdr3_aa: CASSMGPAGGENIQYF

clone_size: .
v_call: TRBV11-2
d_call: .
j_call: TRBJ2-3
cdr3_nt: TGTGCCAGCAGCCAACCCACCTGGCGGCATAGCACAGATACGCAGTATTTT
cdr3_aa: CASSQPTWRHSTDTQYF

clone_size: .
v_call: TRBV11-2
d_call: .
j_call: TRBJ1-1
cdr3_nt: TGTGCCAGCAGCCCCTCGAGAGGGGAAGCTTTCTTT
cdr3_aa: CASSPSRGEAFF

clone_size: .
v_call: TRBV6-1
d_call: .
j_call: TRBJ2-7
cdr3_nt: TGTGCCAGCAGAGAATTCTACGAGCAGTACTTC
cdr3_aa: CASREFYEQYF

clone_size: .
v_call: TRBV4-1
d_call: .
j_call: TRBJ2-5
cdr3_nt: TGCGCCAGCAGCCAAGCAGGGTTGCGGGAGACCCAGTACTTC
cdr3_aa: CASSQAGLRETQYF

clone_size: .
v_call: TRBV12-5
d_call: .
j_call: TRBJ1-3
cdr3_nt: TGTGCTAGTCGGGGTGGAGGTGGAAACACCATATATTTT
cdr3_aa: CASRGGGGNTIYF

clone_size: few
v_call: TRBV2
d_call: TRBD2
j_call: TRBJ2-3
cdr3_nt: TGTGCCAGCAGCGATTCGGGACTAGCGGGAAAAGATACGCAGTATTTT
cdr3_aa: CASSDSGLAGKDTQYF

clone_size: .
v_call: TRBV7-9
d_call: .
j_call: TRBJ2-7
cdr3_nt: TGTGCCAGCATCCCCCTAGGGGCCTACGAGCAGTACTTC
cdr3_aa: CASIPLGAYEQYF

clone_size: few
v_call: TRBV11-1
d_call: TRBD1
j_call: TRBJ1-2
cdr3_nt: TGTGCCAGCAGCCCAACAGGGGGACCTTATGGCTACACCTTC
cdr3_aa: CASSPTGGPYGYTF

clone_size: .
v_call: TRBV7-8
d_call: TRBD1
j_call: TRBJ1-4
cdr3_nt: TGTGCCAGCAGCCTCTCGGCGACAGGGTCTAATGAAAAACTGTTTTTT
cdr3_aa: CASSLSATGSNEKLFF

clone_size: .
v_call: TRBV19
d_call: .
j_call: TRBJ2-2
cdr3_nt: TGTGCCAGTAGTATCTGGATAGGGGACACCGGGGAGCTGTTTTTT
cdr3_aa: CASSIWIGDTGELFF

clone_size: .
v_call: TRBV20-1
d_call: .
j_call: TRBJ2-1
cdr3_nt: TGCAGTGCTAGATCCGGGTATGAGCAGTTCTTC
cdr3_aa: CSARSGYEQFF

clone_size: .
v_call: TRBV6-1
d_call: .
j_call: TRBJ2-6
cdr3_nt: TGTGCCAGCAGTGTGAACGTCCTGACTTTC
cdr3_aa: CASSVNVLTF

clone_size: .
v_call: TRBV18
d_call: .
j_call: TRBJ2-7
cdr3_nt: TGTGCCAGCTCACCGGAACTGGATTACGAGCAGTACTTC
cdr3_aa: CASSPELDYEQYF

clone_size: .
v_call: TRBV5-1
d_call: .
j_call: TRBJ1-6
cdr3_nt: TGCGCCAGCAGCCGGGAGGGTGGCGGGTCACCCCTCCACTTT
cdr3_aa: CASSREGGGSPLHF

clone_size: .
v_call: TRBV29-1
d_call: .
j_call: TRBJ1-1
cdr3_nt: TGCAGCGTTAAGAGAAGCCGGACAGAGAACACTGAAGCTTTCTTT
cdr3_aa: CSVKRSRTENTEAFF

clone_size: .
v_call: TRBV30
d_call: .
j_call: TRBJ1-1
cdr3_nt: TGTGCCTGGAGTCCTCGACCCAAGATGGAAGCTTTCTTT
cdr3_aa: CAWSPRPKMEAFF

clone_size: once
v_call: TRBV19
d_call: .
j_call: TRBJ1-2
cdr3_nt: TGTGCCAGTAGTATAGGGGGCGGTGGCTTCTATGGCTACACCTTC
cdr3_aa: CASSIGGGGFYGYTF

clone_size: .
v_call: TRBV6-5
d_call: .
j_call: TRBJ1-5
cdr3_nt: TGTGCCAGCAGCATAGGCAACCCCAGCAATCAGCCCCAGCATTTT
cdr3_aa: CASSIGNPSNQPQHF

clone_size: once
v_call: TRBV11-2
d_call: .
j_call: TRBJ1-3
cdr3_nt: TGTGCCAGCAGCTTACCGGGACTAACCTCTGGAAACACCATATATTTT
cdr3_aa: CASSLPGLTSGNTIYF

clone_size: .
v_call: TRBV5-6
d_call: .
j_call: TRBJ2-1
cdr3_nt: TGTGCCAGCAGCTTAAGGGACCCTTGGAAGCATGAGCAGTTCTTC
cdr3_aa: CASSLRDPWKHEQFF

clone_size: .
v_call: TRBV6-1
d_call: .
j_call: TRBJ1-1
cdr3_nt: TGTGCCAGCAGTGAGCGGCAGTTTGAAGCTTTCTTT
cdr3_aa: CASSERQFEAFF

clone_size: .
v_call: TRBV29-1
d_call: .
j_call: TRBJ1-1
cdr3_nt: TGCAGCGTTGACGGGCAGGGACAGAACACTGAAGCTTTCTTT
cdr3_aa: CSVDGQGQNTEAFF

clone_size: .
v_call: TRBV6-1
d_call: .
j_call: TRBJ1-5
cdr3_nt: TGTGCCAGCAGGCCCTCAGCGGATTCCAATCAGCCCCAGCATTTT
cdr3_aa: CASRPSADSNQPQHF

clone_size: .
v_call: TRBV5-4
d_call: TRBD2
j_call: TRBJ2-5
cdr3_nt: TGTGCCAGCAGCTCTCAGACTAGCGGGAGGGCCAGGGAGACCCAGTACTTC
cdr3_aa: CASSSQTSGRARETQYF

clone_size: .
v_call: TRBV18
d_call: .
j_call: TRBJ1-5
cdr3_nt: TGTGCCAGCTCACCAAAAGGGGCTAGCAATCAGCCCCAGCATTTT
cdr3_aa: CASSPKGASNQPQHF

clone_size: .
v_call: TRBV6-1
d_call: .
j_call: TRBJ1-6
cdr3_nt: TGTGCCAGCAGGTCTCAGGGTGGAAATTCACCCCTCCACTTT
cdr3_aa: CASRSQGGNSPLHF

clone_size: .
v_call: TRBV11-2
d_call: TRBD1
j_call: TRBJ1-2
cdr3_nt: TGTGCCAGCAGCCCGATACAGGGGGGTCTAGGTGGCTACACCTTC
cdr3_aa: CASSPIQGGLGGYTF